The 24 T cell receptor beta chains below were found in one sample sequenced in a study of shared clonotypes between healthy human individuals. The data were produced by immunoSEQ multiplex PCR, yet TCRdb's version contains in-frame clones alone and is incomplete. The sample lists some 1 million clones, about 74% occurring once. The sample consisted of memory CD4+ T cells sorted from blood. Described subset: CD45RA-negative fraction. The receptors were gathered from a young man in good health.

The chain recombines TRBV10-1 with TRBJ1-2; 8 positions match TRBD1. This CDR3 is 18 amino acids long. V was pared by 4 bases and J by 3 bases, with 16 bases of the junction left unmatched. Per germline, CDR1 WNHNN and CDR2 SYGVQD (reference sequence). The CDR3 region has the DNA TGCGCCAGCAGTGCCCTCGAGCGCGTACAGGGGGAGGACTATGGCTACACCTTC. It encodes CASSALERVQGEDYGYTF.

The chain uses TRBV18 and TRBJ2-6, with TRBD1 identical over 8 bases. Germline V lookup: CDR1 KGHSH, CDR2 LQKENI. The trim removed 3 bases at V and 0 bases at J, leaving 10 bases unmatched. CDR3 size: 19 residues. CDR3 sequence (DNA): TGTGCCAGCTCACCCGGCGACAGGGGTCCCCGCTCTGGGGCCAACGTCCTGACTTTC. Translation gives CASSPGDRGPRSGANVLTF.

This chain links TRBV25-1 with TRBJ1-2; 7 bases are shared with TRBD1. This CDR3 is 13 amino acids long. From germline, CDR1 is MGHDK and CDR2 SYGVNS. After removal of 7 bases from V and 6 bases from J, the junction contained 8 bases not matched to a gene. CDR3 in DNA: TGTGCCAGCAATACAGGGGTTTGGGATGGCTACACCTTC. It codes for CASNTGVWDGYTF.

Regarding this clone: Other DNA variants within this sample encode the same CDR3. The genes are TRBV5-1 and TRBJ2-1; D is possibly TRBD1 (5 bases). Germline V lookup: CDR1 SGHRS, CDR2 YFSETQ. The CDR3 is 14 amino acids. Trimming shortened V by 4 bases and J by 0 bases, and 8 bases separated the two germline ends. For the CDR3, the DNA is TGCGCCAGCAGCCAAGGGGACTCCTACAATGAGCAGTTCTTC. Translating gives CASSQGDSYNEQFF.

This chain uses TRBV2 with TRBJ2-5; the D is unclear. CDR3 length: 12 amino acids. V was shortened by 7 bases and J by 7 bases, with 13 bases between the two germline ends. CDR1 and CDR2 from the germline V gene are SNHLY and FYNNEI. CDR3 residues: CASKGLPGTQYF. The CDR3 bases are TGTGCCAGCAAGGGCCTGCCCGGGACCCAGTACTTC.

This clone was observed once. The rearrangement links TRBV7-2 to TRBJ2-7; D is unresolved. CDR1 and CDR2 from the germline V gene are SGHTA and FQGNSA. V was clipped by 4 bases and J by 3 bases, with 13 bases between them. The CDR3 has 14 residues. CDR3 sequence (DNA): TGTGCCAGCAGCTCCTATGACGTTAACTACGAGCAGTACTTC. It yields the protein CASSSYDVNYEQYF.

The V and J genes are TRBV2 and TRBJ2-7; possibly TRBD2 for D (5 bases). Germline loops: CDR1 SNHLY, CDR2 FYNNEI. V gave up 3 bases and J gave up 9 bases, with 9 bases separating them. The CDR3 runs to 11 residues. The CDR3 bases are TGTGCCAGCAGTGACCTAGCTGTGCAGTACTTC. Protein product: CASSDLAVQYF. Full variable domain (missing parts from reference TRBV2 and TRBJ2-7): EPEVTQTPSHQVTQMGQEVILRCVPISNHLYFYWYRQILGQKVEFLVSFYNNEISEKSEIFDDQFSVERPDGSNFTLKIRSTKLEDSAMYFCASSDLAVQYFGPGTRLTVT.

V is TRBV5-6 and J is TRBJ2-1; D is possibly TRBD1 or TRBD2 (5 bases each). In germline, CDR1 is SGHDT, CDR2 YYEEEE. This CDR3 has 17 amino acids. Trimming shortened V by 0 bases and J by 2 bases, and 15 bases separated the two germline ends. The CDR3 protein is CASSLASGTVTYNEQFF. CDR3 DNA sequence: TGTGCCAGCAGCTTGGCTTCCGGGACCGTGACCTACAATGAGCAGTTCTTC.

This clone appeared once. The chain joins TRBV2 to TRBJ2-2, with 7 positions matching TRBD1. This CDR3 has 15 amino acids. V trimming: 0 bases; J trimming: 6 bases; junction bases outside the gene matches: 4. The germline V gene encodes CDR1 SNHLY and CDR2 FYNNEI. Here the CDR3 DNA reads TGTGCCAGCAGTGAAGCGACAGGGATCCCCGGGGAGCTGTTTTTT. It translates to CASSEATGIPGELFF.

This chain uses TRBV7-3 with TRBJ2-1, with D possibly TRBD2 on 5 matching bases. Germline assignment: CDR1 SGHTA and CDR2 FQGTGA. The CDR3 has 14 amino acids. V was pared by 1 base and J by 6 bases, with 10 bases between. The CDR3 here is CASSLSPAGNEQFF. The CDR3 nucleotides read TGTGCCAGCAGCTTAAGCCCGGCGGGCAATGAGCAGTTCTTC. Complete variable domain (other parts from reference TRBV7-3 and TRBJ2-1): GAGVSQTPSNKVTEKGKYVELRCDPISGHTALYWYRQSLGQGPEFLIYFQGTGAADDSGLPNDRFFAVRPEGSVSTLKIQRTERGDSAVYLCASSLSPAGNEQFFGPGTRLTVL.

The chain recombines TRBV7-2 with TRBJ2-7; 9 nucleotides agree with TRBD2. This CDR3 has 18 amino acids. CDR1 SGHTA and CDR2 FQGNSA come from the germline V gene. V was clipped by 3 bases and J by 5 bases; unmatched bases: 17. CDR3 DNA: TGTGCCAGCAGCTTGGCTCCGGGGGGAGCGGGAGGTGGCAACGAGCAGTACTTC. Its translation: CASSLAPGGAGGGNEQYF. Full variable domain (missing parts from reference TRBV7-2 and TRBJ2-7): GAGVSQSPSNKVTEKGKDVELRCDPISGHTALYWYRQSLGQGLEFLIYFQGNSAPDKSGLPSDRFSAERTGGSVSTLTIQRTQQEDSAVYLCASSLAPGGAGGGNEQYFGPGTRLTVT.

CDR3 region: CASSWDVSYEQYF. The CDR3 nucleotides read TGTGCCAGCAGCTGGGACGTATCCTACGAGCAGTACTTC. The gene calls are TRBV5-4 and TRBJ2-7, with D perhaps assigned TRBD1 or TRBD2 (5 bases each). Germline-derived CDR1 and CDR2 are SGHNT and YYREEE (reference sequence). This CDR3 has 13 residues. V was shortened by 3 bases and J by 1 base, with 8 bases between the two germline ends. Supplemented by reference TRBV5-4 and TRBJ2-7, the full variable domain reads ETGVTQSPTHLIKTRGQQVTLRCSSQSGHNTVSWYQQALGQGPQFIFQYYREEENGRGNFPPRFSGLQFPNYSSELNVNALELDDSALYLCASSWDVSYEQYFGPGTRLTVT.

This sequence joins TRBV19 and TRBJ1-2; D uncertain. CDR1 is LNHDA and CDR2 is SQIVND in the germline V gene (reference sequence). The CDR3 has 13 residues. V was clipped by 7 bases and J by 8 bases, with 17 bases between them. The chain's CDR3 is CASIKERTGGYTF. The CDR3 DNA follows: TGTGCCAGTATTAAGGAGCGGACTGGCGGCTACACCTTC.

This chain uses TRBV2 with TRBJ2-1; no reliable D call. Trimming shortened V by 3 bases and J by 6 bases, and 9 bases separated the two germline ends. CDR1 is SNHLY and CDR2 is FYNNEI in the germline V gene. The CDR3 covers 13 residues. The CDR3 reads CASSENQSNEQFF. The CDR3 bases are TGTGCCAGCAGTGAGAATCAAAGCAATGAGCAGTTCTTC.

The V and J genes are TRBV27 and TRBJ2-5; no reliable D call. Germline V lookup: CDR1 MNHEY, CDR2 SMNVEV (reference sequence). With 5 bases removed from V and 0 bases from J, the gap between germline ends came to 7 bases. There are 13 residues in the CDR3. CDR3 DNA sequence: TGTGCCAGCAGTCCAAAGTACCAAGAGACCCAGTACTTC. Residues: CASSPKYQETQYF.

Only one count was recorded for this clone. The CDR3 DNA is TGCGCCAGCAGACATGAGGGGCGAGGGGCCCAAGAGACCCAGTACTTC. The encoded protein is CASRHEGRGAQETQYF. The chain links TRBV5-1 to TRBJ2-5; D is possibly TRBD1 or TRBD2 (5 bases each). Trimming took 5 bases from V and 1 from J, leaving 18 bases between them. There are 16 residues in the CDR3. The germline CDR1 and CDR2 sequences are SGHRS and YFSETQ.

V gene TRBV30 combines with J gene TRBJ2-4, with 11 bases that match TRBD2. Trimming removed 1 base from V and 6 bases from J; junction bases left unmatched: 8. The length of the CDR3 is 16 residues. Germline V gene data show CDR1 as GTSNPN and CDR2 as SVGIG (reference sequence). The CDR3 protein is CAWSERLAGSLNIQYF. CDR3 in DNA: TGTGCCTGGAGTGAGAGACTAGCGGGATCGCTAAACATTCAGTACTTC.

The sample holds one count of this clone. A far larger clone is one base from this, pointing to a likely read error. This chain joins TRBV4-1 and TRBJ1-1; D gene uncertain. The CDR3 runs to 16 residues. Germline V gene lookup returns CDR1 MGHRA and CDR2 YSYEKL. CDR3: CASSQDPDARYTETFF. CDR3 nucleotide sequence: TGCGCCAGCAGCCAAGATCCCGACGCACGATACACTGAAACTTTCTTT.

This chain uses TRBV28 with TRBJ2-2, with TRBD1 identical over 8 bases. J lost 4 bases, V lost 6 bases, and 10 bases had no gene match. This CDR3 is 16 amino acids long. CDR1 is MDHEN, CDR2 SYDVKM, per germline. The CDR3, as DNA: TGTGCCAGCAGCACCCCTCAGGGGGCAAGCACCGGGGAGCTGTTTTTT. This gives the protein CASSTPQGASTGELFF.

This clone was found once. The chain recombines TRBV7-6 with TRBJ2-1, with TRBD1 matching 9 bases. The CDR3 has 17 residues. Per the germline V gene, CDR1 is SGHVS and CDR2 is FNYEAQ. Trimming took 5 bases from V and 3 from J; bases not matched to a gene: 11. The CDR3 loop reads CASSPYSGTGYYNEQFF. The CDR3 nucleotides are TGTGCCAGCAGCCCCTATTCCGGGACAGGGTACTACAATGAGCAGTTCTTC.

As to this clone: Different DNA sequences within this sample yield the same CDR3. This chain uses TRBV15 with TRBJ2-1; 10 bases match TRBD2. The germline gives CDR1 LNHNV, CDR2 YYDKDF (reference sequence). The CDR3 covers 16 residues. The J segment lost 8 bases and the V segment lost 0 bases, leaving 7 bases of the junction unmatched. CDR3 sequence (DNA): TGTGCCACCAGCAGAGATCGGGCTAGCGGGGGCTATGAGCAGTTCTTC. Protein: CATSRDRASGGYEQFF.

The rearrangement uses TRBV7-8 and TRBJ1-6; D is possibly TRBD1 (6 bases). V was shortened by 2 bases and J by 7 bases, with 18 bases between the two germline ends. In germline, CDR1 is SGHVS, CDR2 FQNEAQ. The CDR3 is made up of 17 amino acids. The CDR3: CASSLLGRGAKNSPLHF. DNA of the CDR3: TGTGCCAGCAGCTTACTCGGCCGGGGGGCGAAGAATTCACCCCTCCACTTT. Supplemented by reference TRBV7-8 and TRBJ1-6, the full variable domain reads GAGVSQSPRYKVAKRGQDVALRCDPISGHVSLFWYQQALGQGPEFLTYFQNEAQLDKSGLPSDRFFAERPEGSVSTLKIQRTQQEDSAVYLCASSLLGRGAKNSPLHFGNGTRLTVT.

The chain links TRBV6-6 to TRBJ1-2, with 7 bases identical to TRBD1. The CDR3 length is 15 residues. The junction had 6 bases not matched to a gene; V was cut back by 5 bases and J by 0 bases. CDR1 MNHNY and CDR2 SVGAGI come from the germline V gene (reference sequence). In DNA form, the CDR3 reads TGTGCCAGCAGTCACAGGGGCTCTACTAACTATGGCTACACCTTC. Its protein product is CASSHRGSTNYGYTF.

This clone was detected a few times. The chain couples TRBV29-1 to TRBJ1-5; the D is unclear. The CDR3 is 14 residues long. Trimming took off 0 bases at V and 3 bases at J, with 9 bases between the two ends. CDR1 is SQVTM, CDR2 ANQGSEA, per germline. The CDR3 is CSVEETGVNQPQHF. The CDR3 DNA reads TGCAGCGTTGAAGAAACGGGAGTCAATCAGCCCCAGCATTTT.